This entry is about one TCR beta chain. Its antigen remains unidentified. This specimen belongs to a study of OX40 agonist ivuxolimab in advanced cancers. Study-level background: Patients receiving dose escalation had hepatocellular carcinoma, melanoma, renal cell or head and neck cancer. The dose-escalation cohort was over 65% male, with a mean age of 60 years, ranging about 23 to 90. Study results and caveats: Normalized T-cell clonal expansion was also low in some nonresponders.

The method was immunoSEQ multiplex PCR; TCRdb's version includes in-frame clones alone and lacks a portion of them. The table has about 6,900 clones, around three quarters seen once. The sequence derives from an adult with an advanced solid tumor such as melanoma, head and neck, liver or kidney cancer. The starting material was CD4+ or CD8+ T cells sorted from blood, obtained in a trial of the OX40 agonist ivuxolimab.

This CDR3 reads CASSSGQGTNQPQHF. DNA for the CDR3: TGTGCCAGCAGTTCGGGACAGGGAACAAATCAGCCCCAGCATTTT. This chain joins TRBV28 and TRBJ1-5, with 9 bases matching TRBD1. The CDR3 has 15 residues. Germline V gene data show CDR1 as MDHEN and CDR2 as SYDVKM. J gave up 4 bases and V 4 bases, and 5 bases lay outside the gene matches.